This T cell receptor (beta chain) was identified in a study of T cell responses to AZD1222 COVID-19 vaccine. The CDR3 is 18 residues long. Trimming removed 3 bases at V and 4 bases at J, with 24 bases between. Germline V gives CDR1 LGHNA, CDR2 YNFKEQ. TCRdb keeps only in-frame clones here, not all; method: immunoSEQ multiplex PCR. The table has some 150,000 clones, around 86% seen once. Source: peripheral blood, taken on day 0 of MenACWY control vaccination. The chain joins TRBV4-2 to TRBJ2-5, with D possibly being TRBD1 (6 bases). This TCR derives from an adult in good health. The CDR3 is CASSHIGAAGDVRETQYF. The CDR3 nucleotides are TGTGCCAGCAGCCATATCGGAGCGGCAGGGGATGTTCGAGAGACCCAGTACTTC.